Presented here are 14 T cell receptor beta chains from one specimen sequenced in a study of PD-L1 blockade in urothelial cancer. Documented time point: pretreatment peripheral blood. Sequencing was performed with immunoSEQ multiplex PCR; in TCRdb, only in-frame clones are kept and a portion is missing. The table has tens of thousands of clones, about 90% seen once. The specimen was PBMCs, collected around atezolizumab (anti-PD-L1) treatment. The receptor set was obtained from a man aged 60-69 years with urothelial cancer.

This clone showed up just once. V gene TRBV10-3 combines with J gene TRBJ2-2; 14 bases match TRBD2. The ends lost 10 bases at V and 7 bases at J; junction bases unmatched: 5. Germline CDR1 reads ENHRY; CDR2 reads SYGVKD. This CDR3 is 14 amino acids long. CDR3 region: CATGTSGGHGELFF. For the CDR3, the DNA is TGTGCCACCGGGACTAGCGGGGGTCACGGGGAGCTGTTTTTT.

The chain combines TRBV6-1 with TRBJ2-3, with TRBD1 identical over 7 bases. V lost 4 bases and J lost 5; bases outside the gene matches: 3. The CDR3 runs 13 residues. Germline V gives CDR1 MNHNS, CDR2 SASEGT. The CDR3 nucleotides are TGTGCCAGCAGTGCTACAGGGGTAGATACGCAGTATTTT. It yields the protein CASSATGVDTQYF.

The chain employs TRBV5-5 and TRBJ2-1; D not resolved. The germline CDR1 and CDR2 sequences are SGHKS and YYEKEE (reference sequence). CDR3 length: 15 residues. Trimming took 4 bases from V and 7 from J, leaving 18 bases between them. CDR3: CASSIAPVSQNEQFF. As DNA, the CDR3 is TGTGCCAGCAGCATCGCCCCCGTGTCACAGAATGAGCAGTTCTTC.

This sequence joins TRBV7-9 and TRBJ2-1; 7 positions agree with TRBD2. V trimming: 4 bases; J trimming: 10 bases; junction bases outside the gene matches: 7. CDR1 and CDR2 (germline): SEHNR, FQNEAQ (reference sequence). This CDR3 contains 13 residues. CDR3 in DNA: TGTGCCAGCAGCTGGCTACTAGCGCGGGAGCAGTTCTTC. Protein: CASSWLLAREQFF.

The chain joins TRBV4-1 to TRBJ2-7; 8 nucleotides match TRBD2. Germline values: CDR1 MGHRA, CDR2 YSYEKL. The J segment lost 6 bases and the V segment lost 0 bases, leaving 10 bases of the junction unmatched. The CDR3 is 16 amino acids. CDR3 DNA sequence: TGCGCCAGCAGCCAAGAGCACCGGGGGGGCCGGGGCGAGCAGTACTTC. Protein: CASSQEHRGGRGEQYF.

This clone occurred a few times. The gene calls are TRBV29-1 and TRBJ2-1, with TRBD1 matching over 8 bases. J was trimmed by 1 base and V by 7 bases; bases with no gene match: 12. This CDR3 contains 16 residues. Germline CDR1 reads SQVTM; CDR2 reads ANQGSEA. CDR3 DNA: TGCAGCGCTCGATCTGGACAGGGACTTTCCTACAATGAGCAGTTCTTC. Its translation: CSARSGQGLSYNEQFF.

This clone was observed once. The chain links TRBV7-6 to TRBJ1-2; TRBD1 matches at 7 bases. V dropped 0 bases and J dropped 0; count of bases not matched to a gene: 13. In germline, CDR1 is SGHVS, CDR2 FNYEAQ. The CDR3 extends over 19 amino acids. In DNA form, the CDR3 reads TGTGCCAGCAGCTTAGCACGGACAGGCGCTCTTCTTCCTAACTATGGCTACACCTTC. The encoded protein is CASSLARTGALLPNYGYTF.

This chain joins TRBV18 and TRBJ2-7, with 7 bases aligning to TRBD1. In germline, CDR1 is KGHSH, CDR2 LQKENI. The V segment lost 3 bases and the J segment 5 bases; nucleotides outside the gene matches: 7. The CDR3 has 14 residues. The CDR3 protein is CASSPRTGEDEQYF. The DNA for the CDR3 is TGTGCCAGCTCACCTCGGACAGGCGAGGACGAGCAGTACTTC. The full variable domain, in which reference TRBV18 and TRBJ2-7 provide the parts outside the CDR3, is NAGVMQNPRHLVRRRGQEARLRCSPMKGHSHVYWYRQLPEEGLKFMVYLQKENIIDESGMPKERFSAEFPKEGPSILRIQQVVRGDSAAYFCASSPRTGEDEQYFGPGTRLTVT.

This clone was counted once. The chain has TRBV4-1 and TRBJ2-2; a possible D gene is TRBD2 (6 bases). Germline CDR1 MGHRA, CDR2 YSYEKL. The CDR3 covers 14 residues. V lost 4 bases and J lost 5, with 11 bases in between. CDR3 sequence: CASSLSRGTGELFF. The CDR3 region has the DNA TGCGCCAGCAGCCTGAGTCGGGGGACCGGGGAGCTGTTTTTT.

The chain uses TRBV11-2 and TRBJ2-1, with TRBD2 matching over 8 bases. CDR3 size: 15 residues. V shed 1 base, J shed 6 bases, and the junction held 5 bases outside the gene matches. Germline V CDR1 and CDR2: SGHAT, FQNNGV. The DNA for the CDR3 is TGTGCCAGCAGCTTAGTACGGGGGGGCGGCAATGAGCAGTTCTTC. This gives the protein CASSLVRGGGNEQFF. Combining the CDR3 with reference TRBV11-2 and TRBJ2-1 gives the whole variable domain EAGVAQSPRYKIIEKRQSVAFWCNPISGHATLYWYQQILGQGPKLLIQFQNNGVVDDSQLPKDRFSAERLKGVDSTLKIQPAKLEDSAVYLCASSLVRGGGNEQFFGPGTRLTVL.

The chain couples TRBV18 to TRBJ1-4, with a possible D match to TRBD1 (6 bases). V lost 2 bases and J 0 bases, leaving 22 bases between the germline ends. The CDR3 has 20 amino acids. Germline values: CDR1 KGHSH, CDR2 LQKENI. CDR3 coding DNA: TGTGCCAGCTCACCAGCCACAGCGACAGGAGGAGGTGCAACTAATGAAAAACTGTTTTTT. Translation gives CASSPATATGGGATNEKLFF.

The V call is TRBV6-6, the J call TRBJ2-2; possibly TRBD1 for D (5 bases). Germline V gene data show CDR1 as MNHNY and CDR2 as SVGAGI (reference sequence). With 6 bases removed from V and 1 base from J, the gap between germline ends came to 12 bases. CDR3 size: 15 residues. The CDR3 protein is CASSHPGLNTGELFF. CDR3 DNA: TGTGCCAGCAGCCATCCAGGGTTGAACACCGGGGAGCTGTTTTTT.

The genes are TRBV5-6 and TRBJ2-5; D may be TRBD2 (6 bases). Trimming left V 1 base short and J 4 bases short, with 14 bases between. Germline assignment: CDR1 SGHDT and CDR2 YYEEEE. The CDR3 is made up of 15 amino acids. The CDR3 nucleotides are TGTGCCAGCAGCTTGTTCGGGGGACTTTCAGAGACCCAGTACTTC. Translated, it gives CASSLFGGLSETQYF.

V gene TRBV6-5 combines with J gene TRBJ2-2; D call uncertain. The ends were cut back, 5 bases at V and 0 bases at J, with 10 bases in the middle. Germline values: CDR1 MNHEY, CDR2 SVGAGI. The CDR3 totals 15 residues. The DNA of the CDR3 is TGTGCCAGCAGTCTTACAAAACCGAACACCGGGGAGCTGTTTTTT. Translation: CASSLTKPNTGELFF.